This is a list of T cell receptor beta chains from one sample in a study of neurological immune-mediated disorders. MiXCR, run by TCRdb on the 5' RACE reads, gives a single entry per CDR3 protein. Here the sample spans fewer than 30,000 distinct CDR3 sequences, 5.5% to 8% being singletons. Input material: PBMCs. Source of these receptors: a woman aged 40 to 49 in good health. The CDR3 runs from the conserved cysteine through the conserved F or W. Fields, in order: V gene, J gene, D gene, clone size, CDR3 DNA, CDR3 protein. A D gene is named only where the DNA matches it firmly. A clone size is listed for some rows: how often the clone was seen (once, few, many), or a class if it is expanded.

TRBV7-8	TRBJ1-1	NA	many	TGTGCCAGCAGCCTTCGACAGAACACTGAAGCTTTCTTT	CASSLRQNTEAFF
TRBV5-1	TRBJ2-7	NA	many	TGCGCCAGCAGCTTGGGAGGGGAAACCTACGAGCAGTACTTC	CASSLGGETYEQYF
TRBV7-2	TRBJ2-1	NA	many	TGTGCCAGCAGCCCGATGAATGAGCAGTTCTTC	CASSPMNEQFF
TRBV7-6	TRBJ2-7	TRBD1	many	TGTGCCAGCAGCTTAGACAGGGGTCCCTACGAGCAGTACTTC	CASSLDRGPYEQYF
TRBV7-2	TRBJ2-1	TRBD2	many	TGTGCCAGCAGCTTAGCGGGACTAGCGGGAGCAAGATTCTTC	CASSLAGLAGARFF
TRBV7-2	TRBJ2-5	TRBD1	many	TGTGCCAGCAGCTTAGCGCCGGGCAGGGGGAGATGGGAAGGAGAGACCCAGTACTTC	CASSLAPGRGRWEGETQYF
TRBV20-1	TRBJ2-6	NA	many	TGCAGTGCGCCGCCCCTCCTTTCTGGGGCCAACGTCCTGACTTTC	CSAPPLLSGANVLTF
TRBV6-6	TRBJ2-1	TRBD2	NA	TGTGCCAGCAGTTACTCGGCGGGAGGGGCCTACAATGAGCAGTTCTTC	CASSYSAGGAYNEQFF
TRBV12-3/TRBV12-4	TRBJ2-3	NA	many	TGTGCCAGCAGCTTCGGGGGACAGCCGACAGATACGCAGTATTTT	CASSFGGQPTDTQYF
TRBV5-1	TRBJ2-2	NA	many	TGCGCCAGCAGCTTGTCCGGGGAACGCTCATCCGGGGAGCTGTTTTTT	CASSLSGERSSGELFF
TRBV6-6	TRBJ2-7	NA	many	TGTGCCAGCAGTTGGACCGGGGAGCAGTACTTC	CASSWTGEQYF
TRBV28	TRBJ2-3	TRBD2	many	TGTGCCAGCAACCCTCAAGGACTAGCGGGAGGGAGCACAGATACGCAGTATTTT	CASNPQGLAGGSTDTQYF
TRBV11-3	TRBJ1-1	NA	many	TGTGCCAGCAGCTCGGGACTGGCGAACACTGAAGCTTTCTTT	CASSSGLANTEAFF
TRBV5-4	TRBJ2-7	NA	NA	TGTGCCAGCAGCTTCCCGGGGAAAGCCTACGAGCAGTACTTC	CASSFPGKAYEQYF
TRBV5-1	TRBJ1-1	NA	many	TGCGCCAGCAGTTATACCGGGGGCACTGAAGCTTTCTTT	CASSYTGGTEAFF
TRBV20-1	TRBJ1-5	TRBD1	many	TGCAGTGCAATACAGGGGGCTGGGGGACCCCAGCATTTT	CSAIQGAGGPQHF
TRBV7-8	TRBJ2-7	TRBD2	many	TGTGCCAGCAGCTTAAGCCAGCGGGAGATCGACGAGCAGTACTTC	CASSLSQREIDEQYF
TRBV6-1	TRBJ2-1	TRBD2	many	TGTGCCAGCAGGGTAGCGGGAGGGCCGTCCAATGAGCAGTTCTTC	CASRVAGGPSNEQFF
TRBV5-1	TRBJ2-7	NA	many	TGCGCCAGCAGGGTGAGGGACGGAAATTACGAGCAGTACTTC	CASRVRDGNYEQYF
TRBV20-1	TRBJ2-5	NA	many	TGCAGTGCTAGAGATGGCGGTGGCCAAGAGACCCAGTACTTC	CSARDGGGQETQYF
TRBV4-2	TRBJ2-7	TRBD2	many	TGTGCCAGCAGTTCTAGCGGGAGTCTCTACGAGCAGTACTTC	CASSSSGSLYEQYF
TRBV28	TRBJ2-5	NA	many	TGTGCCAGCACTCTTCTGGTAGGGCCCCAAGAGACCCAGTACTTC	CASTLLVGPQETQYF
TRBV28	TRBJ2-2	NA	many	TGTGCCAGCAGCTCTAGTATCGGGGAGCTGTTTTTT	CASSSSIGELFF
TRBV20-1	TRBJ2-7	TRBD2	many	TGCAGTGCTAGAGTACTAGCGGGAGGGCAGGACTTCTACGAGCAGTACTTC	CSARVLAGGQDFYEQYF
TRBV7-9	TRBJ2-1	NA	many	TGTGCCAGCAGCCCAATCCAGCAGTTCTTC	CASSPIQQFF
TRBV5-6	TRBJ2-1	TRBD2	many	TGTGCCAGCAGCTTCCGGACTAGCGGGGTCTACAATGAGCAGTTCTTC	CASSFRTSGVYNEQFF
TRBV7-2	TRBJ2-7	TRBD2	many	TGTGCCAGCAGCTTCGTTCCTCTAGCGGGCCCCACCTACGAGCAGTACTTC	CASSFVPLAGPTYEQYF
TRBV29-1	TRBJ2-3	NA	NA	TGCAGCGTTGAAGATCAGACCCTGGTAAATACGCAGTATTTT	CSVEDQTLVNTQYF
TRBV18	TRBJ2-3	NA	many	TGTGCCAGCTCACCACTTGCGGAGAGCGCAGATACGCAGTATTTT	CASSPLAESADTQYF
TRBV20-1	TRBJ2-1	TRBD2	many	TGCAGTGCACCGCTCTACCCCGGGGGGGAGCAGTTCTTC	CSAPLYPGGEQFF
TRBV5-6	TRBJ2-7	NA	many	TGTGCCAGCGGGCTATACGAGCAGTACTTC	CASGLYEQYF
TRBV20-1	TRBJ1-1	NA	NA	TGCAGTGCTAGACTGGCCGTCACTGAAGCTTTCTTT	CSARLAVTEAFF
TRBV6-6	TRBJ2-3	TRBD2	many	TGTGCCAGCAGTTACGCGTCTAGCGGGACGAATACGCAGTATTTT	CASSYASSGTNTQYF
TRBV6-5	TRBJ1-3	NA	medium-sized	TGTGCCAGCAGTCTCAGGGGTCTCTCTGGAAACACCATATATTTT	CASSLRGLSGNTIYF
TRBV20-1	TRBJ2-3	TRBD2	many	TGCAGTGCTCCTCGGCTAGCGGTTAGCACAGATACGCAGTATTTT	CSAPRLAVSTDTQYF
TRBV15	TRBJ2-1	NA	many	TGTGCCACCAGCAGGGACAGTACCTACAATGAGCAGTTCTTC	CATSRDSTYNEQFF
TRBV7-6	TRBJ2-3	NA	many	TGTGCCAGCAGCTTAGAAACTAGAGCAGATACGCAGTATTTT	CASSLETRADTQYF
TRBV5-1	TRBJ2-2	NA	many	TGCGCCAGCAGCTTGGCCCGAATGAGGGGGACCGGGGAGCTGTTTTTT	CASSLARMRGTGELFF
TRBV9	TRBJ2-7	NA	many	TGTGCCAGCAGCGTTGAGAGGGGACAATTACACTTC	CASSVERGQLHF
TRBV20-1	TRBJ2-1	NA	many	TGCAGTGCTAGGACTACCCGGGGGGCCAATGAGCAGTTCTTC	CSARTTRGANEQFF
TRBV28	TRBJ1-2	TRBD1	many	TGTGCCAGCAGTTCCCCGGGGACAGGAGGCGACTATGGCTACACCTTC	CASSSPGTGGDYGYTF
TRBV5-1	TRBJ1-3	TRBD1	many	TGCGCCAGCAGCTTGGCGCACAGGGGTCTTGGCTCTGGAAACACCATATATTTT	CASSLAHRGLGSGNTIYF